This T cell receptor (beta chain) was profiled in a study of blood T cell repertoires in COVID-19. The overall study: Italy, Spain and the United States were the sources of the convalescent and acute COVID-19 samples. PBMCs, B-cell-depleted T cells, or T cells provided the cDNA or gDNA that made up the material.

In germline, CDR1 is LNHDA, CDR2 SQIVND (reference sequence). V lost 7 bases and J 6 bases, leaving 18 bases between the germline ends. The CDR3 is 14 residues long. The assay was immunoSEQ multiplex PCR, and TCRdb's table has in-frame clones only and misses some. The data hold tens of thousands of clones, with over 80% observed a single time. The receptor's source is a woman aged 60 to 75 with acute or convalescent COVID-19. The rearrangement links TRBV19 to TRBJ1-1; D not certain. The sequencing input was peripheral blood. The DNA of the CDR3 is TGTGCCAGTAAACGGGATTACCAGGCGGCTGAAGCTTTCTTT. Translated: CASKRDYQAAEAFF.